This TCR beta chain was retrieved from a study of blood T cell repertoires in COVID-19 (dated by TCRdb to the early 2020s). General notes on the study: Samples from collaborators originated in the United States, Italy and Spain and spanned both the acute and convalescent phases of COVID-19. The material from the prospective study consisted of cDNA or gDNA derived from T cells, B-cell-depleted T cells, or PBMCs. Deeply sampled blood TCRbeta repertoires from subjects exposed to, actively infected with, or recovered from COVID-19 were included in the dataset. The repertoires were released in a freely available public database meant as a resource for research on the immune response to SARS-CoV-2. The samples were drawn from two sources: the first 160 participants of the ongoing ImmuneRACE study, and 1,254 subjects contributed by 6 global collaborators. Nearly every sample came with metadata listing a de-identified subject ID, COVID-19 status, age in years and sex. HLA class I and class II types, where available, came from metadata supplied by the sample provider rather than from assay-based typing.

As concerns this clone: Its binding antigen is unknown. No base quality information exists; no much larger clone differs at one position.

The immunoSEQ Assay, a bias-controlled multiplex PCR, was used to amplify TCRbeta CDR3 regions from genomic DNA. The paper's processing steps were these. The number of nucleated cells in each sample was estimated from the amplification of reference gene primers within the assay. To quantify the absolute abundance of each unique TCRbeta CDR3 rearrangement, sequence reads were collapsed and filtered. Productive Simpson clonality was computed per sample as the square root of Simpson's diversity index over productive rearrangements. The table comes from immuneACCESS by way of TCRdb, which keeps in-frame sequences with V and J called. Part of the clones is missing from these tables; in studies checked, under half for an unresolved V gene and the rest for unknown reasons. The DNA gave D and trimming, while V, J and clone size come from that table. This sample gives 200,000 to 250,000 clones in total; around 80% of them show up just once. Over 10% of the sample is in the top ten clones.

Results and caveats for the whole study, not just this receptor: Clinical and demographic metadata were provided uncurated, with the amount varying by source and participant.

Collaborating institutions collected whole blood in K2EDTA tubes following their own protocols. Collaborator samples were shipped for TCRbeta analysis as frozen whole blood, isolated PBMCs, or DNA extracted from either sample type. CDR1 is given as MDHEN and CDR2 as SYDVKM, both from the germline V gene. The CDR3, cysteine through phenylalanine, is 15 amino acids long. Only CDR3 DNA remains: 45 bases, in frame from the first base. After removal of 1 base from V and 6 bases from J, the junction retains 4 bases not matched to a gene. Recombination joined TRBV28 with TRBJ2-3, and 10 bases in between align with TRBD1. Specimen: peripheral blood. The TCR originated in a human donor in a cohort sampled during active COVID-19. Here the CDR3 is given as CASSLSGTGDDTQYF. The sequence in DNA is TGTGCCAGCAGTTTATCCGGGACAGGGGACGATACGCAGTATTTT. Where the CDR3 stops, the reference TRBV28 and TRBJ2-3 genes take over; the full variable domain is DVKVTQSSRYLVKRTGEKVFLECVQDMDHENMFWYRQDPGLGLRLIYFSYDVKMKEKGDIPEGYSVSREKKERFSLILESASTNQTSMYLCASSLSGTGDDTQYFGPGTRLTVL.